The entry that follows covers one T cell receptor beta chain sequence. The data are from a study of response to subunit inactivated influenza vaccine. One entry per CDR3 protein results from TCRdb running MiXCR on the RT-PCR reads. The sample has 530,000 or so distinct CDR3 sequences, roughly 23% seen once. The sequenced sample was CD4+ T cells sorted from PBMCs, obtained around 5 days after vaccination. This TCR was recovered from a man in his fifties or sixties who received an inactivated influenza vaccine.

The CDR3 coding sequence is TGTGCCAGCAGTTTAGCGCCCCTGAACACCGGGGAGCTGTTTTTT. Amino acid sequence: CASSLAPLNTGELFF. The V call is TRBV12-3 or TRBV12-4, the J call TRBJ2-2, with unresolved D. There are 15 residues in the CDR3. V was shortened by 0 bases and J by 1 base, with 6 bases between the two germline ends.